The TCR beta chain under discussion was sequenced for a study of OX40 agonist ivuxolimab in advanced cancers. In the case of this clone: Antigen: not known.

Trimming left V 0 bases short and J 4 bases short, with 8 bases between. The CDR3 spans 14 residues. The germline V gene has CDR1 MNHEY and CDR2 SVGAGI. Study-wide points: Both CD4+ and CD8+ T cell populations in blood had undergone clonal expansion by week 6 at 0.1 to 3.0 mg/kg. Partial responders treated at 0.1-3.0 mg/kg exhibited clonal expansion among the lowest measured.

Sequenced by immunoSEQ multiplex PCR; TCRdb stores in-frame clones only, minus some. The data contain approximately 72,000 clones, around 80% of them seen just once; the ten biggest clones take up under 2%. The chain links TRBV6-5 to TRBJ2-3; D not certain. This TCR came from an adult with an advanced solid tumor such as melanoma, head and neck, liver or kidney cancer. This specimen consisted of CD4+ or CD8+ T cells sorted from blood, obtained in a trial of the OX40 agonist ivuxolimab. The CDR3 loop is CASSYSRWADTQYF. CDR3 in DNA: TGTGCCAGCAGTTACTCGAGATGGGCAGATACGCAGTATTTT.